This T cell receptor (beta chain) appears in the sequencing data of a study of radiation and T cells in renal cell carcinoma. General observations from the study: In blood, top tumor clones expanded by 2 weeks, shrinking by 4. Baseline intratumoral clonotype presence is unknown without pretreatment biopsies.

Data came from immunoSEQ multiplex PCR; TCRdb stores just in-frame clones and leaves some out. This repertoire shows around 170,000 clones, around 90% found once; its top ten account for approximately 10%. V was shortened by 1 base and J by 3 bases, with 6 bases between the two germline ends. CDR3 length equals 13 residues. Germline loops: CDR1 LNHDA, CDR2 SQIVND (reference sequence). Time point here: blood 4 weeks post-SBRT, at nephrectomy. Stated treatment: 15 Gy SBRT to primary tumor, nephrectomy 4 weeks later. Nephrectomy followed 15 Gy stereotactic body radiation by 4 weeks. Concerning this clone itself: Its matching antigen is unknown.

The origin of this receptor is a woman aged 45-65 years with renal cell carcinoma. The sequencing used blood, collected from a patient whose treatment included radiotherapy and nephrectomy. The V gene is TRBV19, the J gene TRBJ1-1; D is perhaps TRBD1 (5 bases). The CDR3 coding sequence is TGTGCCAGTAGTATAGGGGGGGACACTGAAGCTTTCTTT. Its translation is CASSIGGDTEAFF.